The present entry profiles one T cell receptor beta chain with its context. Germline CDR1 reads SGHRS; CDR2 reads YFSETQ. V lost 0 bases and J 4 bases, leaving 19 bases between the germline ends. This CDR3 is built from 17 residues. The repertoire was sequenced with immunoSEQ multiplex PCR; TCRdb's copy has only in-frame clones and lacks some. The repertoire holds about 80,000 clones, with just over 90% as singletons. The data were obtained in a study of T cell changes during pregnancy in multiple sclerosis. The sequences come from peripheral blood, collected after pregnancy. The rearrangement joins TRBV5-1 to TRBJ2-5; D is possibly TRBD2 (6 bases). This clonotype was sampled from a female donor in good health, enrolled as a control in a pregnancy study. The DNA for the CDR3 is TGCGCCAGCAGCTTGGCCGGGGGTGCCTATAAGGGAGAGACCCAGTACTTC. Its protein is CASSLAGGAYKGETQYF.